Listed below are T cell receptor beta chains from one sample, sequenced in a study of T-cell reconstitution after alpha-beta-depleted transplantation in children. A single record per CDR3 protein comes from TCRdb applying MiXCR to the PCR reads. The sample lists about a million distinct CDR3 sequences, about 29% seen once, with about 28% in the top ten. This sample comprised PBMCs, mostly from graft donor cells, obtained 360 days after TCRalphabeta/CD19-depleted stem cell transplant. All receptors come from a boy under two years old who had a stem cell transplant for SCID, so the T cells may come from the graft donor. Both conserved end residues are part of each CDR3. D genes are given only for firm matches. Clone size is stated in some rows and not others, as once, few, many or a class when expanded.

size: NA
J: TRBJ2-1
D: NA
V: TRBV20-1
DNA: TGCAGTGCTAGCGGGATAGCGAACAATGAGCAGTTCTTC
CDR3: CSASGIANNEQFF

size: NA
J: TRBJ1-1
D: TRBD1
V: TRBV5-1
DNA: TGCGCCAGCAGCATAAAGGGACAGTCGAACGCTGAAGCTTTCTTT
CDR3: CASSIKGQSNAEAFF

size: once
J: TRBJ2-7
D: TRBD2
V: TRBV4-2
DNA: TGTGCCAGCAGCCAAGATCTGGTCAGCGGGGGACTGTCCTACGAGCAGTACTTC
CDR3: CASSQDLVSGGLSYEQYF

size: many
J: TRBJ2-7
D: NA
V: TRBV20-1
DNA: TGCAGTGCTAGGGGGGGTTCCGAGCAGTACTTC
CDR3: CSARGGSEQYF

size: few
J: TRBJ2-7
D: TRBD1
V: TRBV7-6
DNA: TGTGCCAGCAGCAGCCAGGGGGCTATTTACGAGCAGTACTTC
CDR3: CASSSQGAIYEQYF

size: few
J: TRBJ1-5
D: NA
V: TRBV12-3/TRBV12-4
DNA: TGTGCCAGCACCCCTTCCGGAGGGGCGCATCAGCCCCAGCATTTT
CDR3: CASTPSGGAHQPQHF

size: few
J: TRBJ2-2
D: NA
V: TRBV12-3/TRBV12-4
DNA: TGTGCCAGCACCCAGGGACGCAGGAACACCGGGGAGCTGTTTTTT
CDR3: CASTQGRRNTGELFF

size: NA
J: TRBJ2-6
D: NA
V: TRBV20-1
DNA: TGCAGTGCAAGTAAGCCTCCGGTAGGGGCCAACGTCCTGACTTTC
CDR3: CSASKPPVGANVLTF

size: few
J: TRBJ2-3
D: NA
V: TRBV3-1
DNA: TGTGCCAGCAGCCACCCCGGACGCACAGATACGCAGTATTTT
CDR3: CASSHPGRTDTQYF

size: NA
J: TRBJ2-1
D: NA
V: TRBV20-1
DNA: TGCAGTGCTAGAGTGCTACCCGATTACAATGAGCAGTTCTTC
CDR3: CSARVLPDYNEQFF

size: NA
J: TRBJ2-1
D: NA
V: TRBV29-1
DNA: TGCAGCGTTCGAGACCCGGGGAGGCCGTACAATGAGCAGTTCTTC
CDR3: CSVRDPGRPYNEQFF